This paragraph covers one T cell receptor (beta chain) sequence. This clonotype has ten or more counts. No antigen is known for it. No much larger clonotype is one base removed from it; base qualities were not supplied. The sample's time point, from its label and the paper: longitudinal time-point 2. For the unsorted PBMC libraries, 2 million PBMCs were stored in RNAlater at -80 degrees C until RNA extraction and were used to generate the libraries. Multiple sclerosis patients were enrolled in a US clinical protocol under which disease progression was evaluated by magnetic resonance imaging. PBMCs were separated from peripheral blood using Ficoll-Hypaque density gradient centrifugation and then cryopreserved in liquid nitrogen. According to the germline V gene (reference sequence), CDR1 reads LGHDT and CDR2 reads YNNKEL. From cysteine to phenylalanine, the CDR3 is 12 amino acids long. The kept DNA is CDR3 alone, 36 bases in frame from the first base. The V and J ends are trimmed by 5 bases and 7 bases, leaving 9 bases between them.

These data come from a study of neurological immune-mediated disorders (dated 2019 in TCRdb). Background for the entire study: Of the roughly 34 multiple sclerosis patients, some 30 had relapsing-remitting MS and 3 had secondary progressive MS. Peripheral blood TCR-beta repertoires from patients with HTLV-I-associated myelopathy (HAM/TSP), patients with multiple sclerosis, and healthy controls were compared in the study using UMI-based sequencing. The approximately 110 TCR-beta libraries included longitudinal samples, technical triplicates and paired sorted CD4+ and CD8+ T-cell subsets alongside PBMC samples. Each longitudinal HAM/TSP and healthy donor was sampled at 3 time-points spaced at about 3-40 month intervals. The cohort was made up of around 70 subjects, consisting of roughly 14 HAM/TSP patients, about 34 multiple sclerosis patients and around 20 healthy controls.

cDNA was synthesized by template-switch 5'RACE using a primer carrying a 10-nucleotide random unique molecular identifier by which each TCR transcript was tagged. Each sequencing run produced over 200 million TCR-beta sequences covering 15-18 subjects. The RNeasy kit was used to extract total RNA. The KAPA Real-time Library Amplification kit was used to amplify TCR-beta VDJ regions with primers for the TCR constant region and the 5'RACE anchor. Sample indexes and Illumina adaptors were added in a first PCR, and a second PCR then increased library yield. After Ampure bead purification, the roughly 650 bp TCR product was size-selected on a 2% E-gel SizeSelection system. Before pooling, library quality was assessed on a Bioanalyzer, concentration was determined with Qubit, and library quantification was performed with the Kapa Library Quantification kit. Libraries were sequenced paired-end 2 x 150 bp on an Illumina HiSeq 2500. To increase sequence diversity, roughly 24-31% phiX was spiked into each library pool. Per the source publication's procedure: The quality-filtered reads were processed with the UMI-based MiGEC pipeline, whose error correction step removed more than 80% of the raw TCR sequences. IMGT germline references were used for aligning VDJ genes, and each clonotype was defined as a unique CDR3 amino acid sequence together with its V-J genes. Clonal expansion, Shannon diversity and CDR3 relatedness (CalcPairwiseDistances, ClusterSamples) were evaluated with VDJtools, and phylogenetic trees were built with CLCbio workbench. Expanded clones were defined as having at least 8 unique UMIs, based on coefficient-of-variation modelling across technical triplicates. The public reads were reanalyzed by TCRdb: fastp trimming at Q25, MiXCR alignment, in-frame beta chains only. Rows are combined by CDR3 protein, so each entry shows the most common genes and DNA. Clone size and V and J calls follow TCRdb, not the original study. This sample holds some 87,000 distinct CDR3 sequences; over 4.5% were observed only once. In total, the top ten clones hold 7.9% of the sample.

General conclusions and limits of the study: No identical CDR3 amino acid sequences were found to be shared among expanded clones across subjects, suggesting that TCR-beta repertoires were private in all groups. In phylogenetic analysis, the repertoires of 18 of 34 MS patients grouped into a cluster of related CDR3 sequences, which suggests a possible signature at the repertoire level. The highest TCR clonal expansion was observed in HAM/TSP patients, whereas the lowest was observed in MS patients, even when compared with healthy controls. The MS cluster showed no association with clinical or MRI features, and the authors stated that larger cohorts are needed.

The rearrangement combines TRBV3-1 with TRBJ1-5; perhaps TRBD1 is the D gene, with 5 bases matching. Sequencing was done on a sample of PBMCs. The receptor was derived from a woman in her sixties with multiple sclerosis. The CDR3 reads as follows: CASSSRGQPQHF. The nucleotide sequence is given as TGTGCCAGCAGCTCCCGGGGGCAGCCCCAGCATTTT.